This T cell receptor (beta chain) was captured in a study of shared clonotypes between healthy human individuals. Unmatched junction bases numbered 10, after V lost 2 bases and J lost 1 base. Germline V gives CDR1 MDHEN, CDR2 SYDVKM. The CDR3 sequence is 17 residues long. This table comes from immunoSEQ multiplex PCR, and its TCRdb copy is limited to in-frame clones, with some not included. This table has about 2.3 million clones, about 92% appearing once. This TCR came from a man in his late teens or twenties in good health. Some clones in this sample may be carry-over from other donors' samples. The J gene is TRBJ1-1, the V gene TRBV28; TRBD1 aligns across 7 bases. The specimen sequenced was naive CD4+ T cells from PBMCs. Subset denoted: CD45RA+ positively selected. The CDR3 DNA reads as TGTGCCAGCAGTTTAGAGGGGACAGAGGTGAGGAACACTGAAGCTTTCTTT. Protein: CASSLEGTEVRNTEAFF.